This T cell receptor (beta chain) originates from a study of PD-1 blockade in classical Hodgkin lymphoma. The table came from immunoSEQ multiplex PCR; TCRdb's copy has only in-frame clones and leaves some out. This sample has about 22,000 clones, with more than 65% found just once. CDR1 MNHNY and CDR2 SVGAGI come from the germline V gene (reference sequence). The CDR3 has 14 residues. V was clipped by 5 bases and J by 9 bases; unmatched bases: 5. Every patient was affected by relapse after autologous stem cell transplantation, while exposure to brentuximab vedotin was not uniform. The material sequenced was peripheral blood mononuclear cells (PBMCs), taken at baseline. This receptor was taken from a human donor with classical Hodgkin lymphoma. The rearrangement uses TRBV6-6 and TRBJ2-1, with 12 positions matching TRBD1. The CDR3 region is CASSPGQGATEQFF. The CDR3 DNA follows: TGTGCCAGCAGTCCGGGACAGGGGGCTACTGAGCAGTTCTTC.